The 7 T cell receptor beta chains listed next were all sequenced from one sample in a study of shared T cell receptors in the human thymus. Sequenced by immunoSEQ multiplex PCR; TCRdb stores in-frame clones only, minus some. The sample shows hundreds of thousands of clones, more than 75% of them seen only once. The sample was also linked to a second study, of human thymus T cells.

Sequenced: thymocytes. The origin of the receptors is a boy less than two years old with a congenital heart defect.

The chain combines TRBV7-2 with TRBJ2-7, with D perhaps TRBD1 (5 bases). V was cut by 5 bases and J by 3 bases, with 14 bases left in between. The CDR3 contains 14 residues. Per the germline V gene, CDR1 is SGHTA and CDR2 is FQGNSA. In DNA form, the CDR3 reads TGTGCCAGCAGCCCGGCTCAAGGGGTCTACGAGCAGTACTTC. It yields the protein CASSPAQGVYEQYF.

The gene calls are TRBV30 and TRBJ1-1; D is possibly TRBD1 (6 bases). The CDR3 consists of 15 residues. The germline CDR1 and CDR2 sequences are GTSNPN and SVGIG (reference sequence). Trimming cost V 0 bases and J 0 bases, with 11 bases left between them. This CDR3 is CAWSVGQPMNTEAFF. The CDR3 coding sequence is TGTGCCTGGAGTGTAGGACAGCCAATGAACACTGAAGCTTTCTTT.

Details on this clone: A read error may account for a junction end that differs from germline. This chain links TRBV7-2 with TRBJ1-1; tentatively, D is TRBD1 (5 bases). This CDR3 has 14 amino acids. Germline V gives CDR1 SGHTA, CDR2 FQGNSA. CDR3 bases: TGTGCCAGCAACTTAGTGCAGGGAGGCACTGAAGCTTTCTTT. It specifies CASNLVQGGTEAFF.

The rearrangement links TRBV6-5 to TRBJ2-2, with 7 bases aligning to TRBD2. Losses at the gene ends were 5 bases for V and 4 bases for J; bases not matched to a gene: 7. This CDR3 has 15 amino acids. CDR1 is MNHEY and CDR2 is SVGAGI in the germline V gene. The CDR3 reads CASSPWGGVTGELFF. In nucleotides, the CDR3 is TGTGCCAGCAGTCCATGGGGGGGTGTCACCGGGGAGCTGTTTTTT.

This clone came up a few times. This rearrangement joins TRBV27 to TRBJ1-6; 9 nucleotides match TRBD1. Germline CDR1 MNHEY, CDR2 SMNVEV (reference sequence). V shed 6 bases and J 13 bases; nucleotides not matched to a gene: 16. This CDR3 is built from 16 residues. CDR3: CASRSTGGRILEPLHF. DNA of the CDR3: TGTGCCAGCAGAAGTACAGGGGGCCGGATATTAGAGCCCCTCCACTTT.

The chain uses TRBV15 and TRBJ2-3; D gene ambiguous. The germline CDR1 and CDR2 sequences are LNHNV and YYDKDF (reference sequence). Trimming pared 3 bases from V and 6 bases from J, leaving 10 bases between. The CDR3 totals 13 residues. CDR3 DNA sequence: TGTGCCACCAGCAGTGTTACGGTTGATACGCAGTATTTT. It specifies CATSSVTVDTQYF.

The rearrangement links TRBV19 to TRBJ2-1; D ambiguous. Deletions cut 6 bases from V and 3 bases from J, with 12 bases between. The CDR3 contains 14 residues. Germline values: CDR1 LNHDA, CDR2 SQIVND (reference sequence). The DNA for the CDR3 is TGTGCCAGTAGCCCTCGAGCCCTCTACAATGAGCAGTTCTTC. Its protein product is CASSPRALYNEQFF.